This T cell receptor beta chain was retrieved from a study of cytomegalovirus exposure and HLA in healthy donors. Study-wide results and caveats: The study labeled 164 TCR beta chains cytomegalovirus-associated. Cytomegalovirus status was reportedly diagnosed by the classifier with high specificity and sensitivity.

Produced via immunoSEQ multiplex PCR; TCRdb's table is partial and in-frame only. This repertoire shows more than 140,000 clones, roughly 89% found once; its top ten account for more than 2.5%. This clone was picked up one time. Its specificity is not known. The CDR3 covers 13 residues. The V and J ends lost 4 bases and 3 bases respectively, with 7 bases between them. Germline V gene data show CDR1 as WNHNN and CDR2 as SYGVQD (reference sequence). The receptor's source is a woman in her late teens or twenties in good health and CMV-seropositive. The chain uses TRBV10-1 and TRBJ1-5; D call uncertain. The specimen was PBMCs. The CDR3 loop is CASSVGVNQPQHF. DNA of the CDR3: TGCGCCAGCAGTGTAGGAGTCAATCAGCCCCAGCATTTT.